One T cell receptor (beta chain) is described in this entry. Its cognate antigen is unknown. The record originates from a study of early T cells in non-severe SARS-CoV-2 infection. Overall study: The sequenced material was bulk RNA from unsorted whole blood, and its chains were unpaired.

The study, taken as a whole, reports: There was a bias toward anti-spike CD8 responses in VDJdb matching, which missed private and CD4 specificities.

Researchers tagged individual cDNA molecules with unique molecular identifiers. TCRdb re-analysed the 5' RACE reads in MiXCR, keeping a single row per CDR3 protein. This table has about 68,000 distinct CDR3 sequences, 12% appearing once. Germline-derived CDR1 and CDR2 are SQVTM and ANQGSEA. The CDR3 is 11 amino acids. V shed 6 bases and J shed 4 bases, with 6 bases lying between them. The V gene is TRBV29-1, the J gene TRBJ2-2; D possibly corresponds to TRBD2 (5 bases). The sample taken for sequencing was whole blood. This TCR was recovered from an adult who was a healthcare worker with PCR-confirmed SARS-CoV-2 infection or an uninfected control (not recorded which). The DNA of the CDR3 is TGCAGCGTAAGCGGCACCGGGGAGCTGTTTTTT. This translates into CSVSGTGELFF.